The clone carrying this TCR beta chain was observed at least ten times. Its cognate antigen is unknown. This CDR3 spans 15 amino acids. In germline, CDR1 is DFQATT, CDR2 SNEGSKA (reference sequence). V was pared by 3 bases and J by 5 bases, with 18 bases between. The data stem from a study of blood T cells in healthy people across ages. Study-wide background: Per every two T cells, about one barcoded beta molecule was captured by template switching. Overall study findings and caveats: Those diversity estimates obtained from one million T cells were thought to be underestimates.

Through a sample-barcoded 5' primer and a J-beta primer mix, a second PCR was run for roughly 7 to 11 cycles. MiXCR was run by TCRdb on the 5' RACE reads, yielding one entry per CDR3 protein. The table shows 590,000 or so distinct CDR3 sequences, with under 30% occurring only once. Material: blood. The sequence came from a woman at least 80 years old in good health. The chain is built from TRBV20-1 and TRBJ2-3; D is possibly TRBD1 (6 bases). CDR3 DNA: TGCAGTGCTAGTATAGGGCAGGGGATGCGAGATACGCAGTATTTT. Amino acids: CSASIGQGMRDTQYF.